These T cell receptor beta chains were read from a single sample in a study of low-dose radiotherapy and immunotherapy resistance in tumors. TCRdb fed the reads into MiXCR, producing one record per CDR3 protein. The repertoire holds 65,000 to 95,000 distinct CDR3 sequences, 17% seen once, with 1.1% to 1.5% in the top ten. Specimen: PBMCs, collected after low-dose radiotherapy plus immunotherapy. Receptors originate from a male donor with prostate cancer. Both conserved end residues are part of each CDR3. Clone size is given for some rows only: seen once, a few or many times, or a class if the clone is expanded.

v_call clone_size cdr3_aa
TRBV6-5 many CASGPGQFNEKLFF
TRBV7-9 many CASSSIEGLSSYEQYF
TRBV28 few CASSLTGGRNEQYF
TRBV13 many CASSFPGQVYNEQFF
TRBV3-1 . CASSQGPTVGEQFF
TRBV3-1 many CASSYGLVGGELFF
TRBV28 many CASSTQGAFEKLFF
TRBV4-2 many CASSQDPLTQGDEQFF
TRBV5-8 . CASSPGTSGRTDTQYF
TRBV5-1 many CASSSQGVGNEQFF